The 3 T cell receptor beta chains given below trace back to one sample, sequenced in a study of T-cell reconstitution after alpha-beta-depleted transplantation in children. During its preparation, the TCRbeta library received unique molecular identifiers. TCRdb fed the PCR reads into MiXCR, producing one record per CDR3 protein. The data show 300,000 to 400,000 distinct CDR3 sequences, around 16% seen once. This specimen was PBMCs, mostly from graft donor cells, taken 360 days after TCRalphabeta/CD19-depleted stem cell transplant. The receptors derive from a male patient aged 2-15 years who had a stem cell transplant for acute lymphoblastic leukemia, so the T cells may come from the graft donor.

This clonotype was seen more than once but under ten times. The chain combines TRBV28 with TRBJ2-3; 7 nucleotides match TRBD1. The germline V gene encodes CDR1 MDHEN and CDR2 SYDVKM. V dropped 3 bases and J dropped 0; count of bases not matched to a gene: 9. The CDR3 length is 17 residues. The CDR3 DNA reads TGTGCCAGCAGTTTGGGGACAGCAAGGCCTAGCACAGATACGCAGTATTTT. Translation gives CASSLGTARPSTDTQYF.

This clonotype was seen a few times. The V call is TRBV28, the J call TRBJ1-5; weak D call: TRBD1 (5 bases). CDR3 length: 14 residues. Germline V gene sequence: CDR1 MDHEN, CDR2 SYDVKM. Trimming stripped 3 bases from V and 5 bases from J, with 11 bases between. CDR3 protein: CASSLTRGDQPQHF. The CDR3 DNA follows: TGTGCCAGCAGTTTGACCCGGGGGGATCAGCCCCAGCATTTT.

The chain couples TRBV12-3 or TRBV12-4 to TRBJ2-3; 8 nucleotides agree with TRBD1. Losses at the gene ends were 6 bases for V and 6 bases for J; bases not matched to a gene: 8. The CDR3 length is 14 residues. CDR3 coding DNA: TGTGCCAGCAGCCCCATCGGGGACAGGGATACGCAGTATTTT. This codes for CASSPIGDRDTQYF.